A selection of T cell receptor beta chains follows, all from one sample in a study of cytomegalovirus exposure and HLA in healthy donors. Sequenced by immunoSEQ multiplex PCR; TCRdb stores in-frame clones only, minus some. The repertoire consists of approximately 200,000 clones, with 79% occurring once and the leading ten covering approximately 4.4%. The source material was PBMCs. The receptors were sampled from a woman in her twenties or thirties in good health and CMV-seropositive. CDR3s include the opening cysteine and the closing phenylalanine or tryptophan. D genes are given only for firm matches. Clone size is shown for a subset of rows, as once, few, many or a class of expanded clone.

V	J	D	size	CDR3	DNA
TRBV5-4	TRBJ2-1	-	-	CASSISGLYNEQFF	TGTGCCAGCAGCATTAGCGGACTCTACAATGAGCAGTTCTTC
TRBV29-1	TRBJ1-1	-	-	CSVEVGMNTEAFF	TGCAGCGTTGAGGTGGGCATGAACACTGAAGCTTTCTTT
TRBV5-4	TRBJ1-1	-	-	CATRGMNTEAFF	TGTGCCACACGCGGGATGAACACTGAAGCTTTCTTT
TRBV7-2	TRBJ1-1	-	-	CASSVGQNTEAFF	TGTGCCAGCAGCGTGGGACAGAACACTGAAGCTTTCTTT
TRBV11-2	TRBJ1-1	TRBD1	-	CASSRTGTGATEAFF	TGTGCCAGCAGCCGCACTGGGACAGGGGCCACTGAAGCTTTCTTT
TRBV7-2	TRBJ1-5	TRBD1	few	CASSSGQGNQPQHF	TGTGCCAGCAGCTCCGGACAGGGCAATCAGCCCCAGCATTTT
TRBV7-9	TRBJ2-1	TRBD2	-	CASSLVGDSGSPYNEQFF	TGTGCCAGCAGCTTAGTTGGGGATAGCGGGAGCCCCTACAATGAGCAGTTCTTC
TRBV11-2	TRBJ1-4	-	once	CASSLDGGLSEKLFF	TGTGCCAGCAGCTTAGACGGGGGGCTCTCTGAAAAACTGTTTTTT
TRBV5-1	TRBJ1-6	-	few	CASSLGIRTVNSPLHF	TGCGCCAGCAGCTTGGGTATCAGGACAGTGAATTCACCCCTCCACTTT
TRBV7-2	TRBJ2-2	-	-	CASSSYTGELFF	TGTGCCAGCAGCTCATACACCGGGGAGCTGTTTTTT
TRBV5-4	TRBJ2-1	-	-	CASSPQSGEQFF	TGTGCCAGCAGCCCTCAATCGGGTGAGCAGTTCTTC
TRBV20-1	TRBJ2-5	-	few	CSARDRETQYF	TGCAGTGCTAGAGATCGTGAGACCCAGTACTTC
TRBV7-2	TRBJ1-2	-	-	CASSPPGINYGYTF	TGTGCCAGCAGCCCTCCGGGAATCAACTATGGCTACACCTTC
TRBV4-1	TRBJ2-2	-	few	CASSQTIRTNTGELFF	TGCGCCAGCAGCCAAACCATAAGGACAAACACCGGGGAGCTGTTTTTT
TRBV4-1	TRBJ2-5	-	-	CASSQDTGGYQEMLYF	TGCGCCAGCAGCCAAGACACGGGGGGCTACCAAGAGATGTTGTACTTC
TRBV29-1	TRBJ2-1	TRBD2	-	CSVHGRVLAGVGNEQFF	TGCAGCGTTCACGGGCGGGTACTAGCGGGAGTTGGCAATGAGCAGTTCTTC